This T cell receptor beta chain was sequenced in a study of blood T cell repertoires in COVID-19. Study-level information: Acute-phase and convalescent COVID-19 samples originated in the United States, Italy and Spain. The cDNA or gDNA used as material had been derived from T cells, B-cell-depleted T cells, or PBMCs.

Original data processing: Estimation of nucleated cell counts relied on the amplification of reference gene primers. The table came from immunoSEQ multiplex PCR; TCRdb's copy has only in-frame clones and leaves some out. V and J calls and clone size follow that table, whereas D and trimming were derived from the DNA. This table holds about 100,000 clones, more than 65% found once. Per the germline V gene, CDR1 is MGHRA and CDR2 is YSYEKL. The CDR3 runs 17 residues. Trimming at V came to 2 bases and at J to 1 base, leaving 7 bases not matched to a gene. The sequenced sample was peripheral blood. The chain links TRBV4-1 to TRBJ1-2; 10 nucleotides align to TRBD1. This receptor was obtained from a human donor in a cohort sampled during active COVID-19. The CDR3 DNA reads TGCGCCAGCAGCCAACCGGGACAGGGGCGATTTAACTATGGCTACACCTTC. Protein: CASSQPGQGRFNYGYTF.